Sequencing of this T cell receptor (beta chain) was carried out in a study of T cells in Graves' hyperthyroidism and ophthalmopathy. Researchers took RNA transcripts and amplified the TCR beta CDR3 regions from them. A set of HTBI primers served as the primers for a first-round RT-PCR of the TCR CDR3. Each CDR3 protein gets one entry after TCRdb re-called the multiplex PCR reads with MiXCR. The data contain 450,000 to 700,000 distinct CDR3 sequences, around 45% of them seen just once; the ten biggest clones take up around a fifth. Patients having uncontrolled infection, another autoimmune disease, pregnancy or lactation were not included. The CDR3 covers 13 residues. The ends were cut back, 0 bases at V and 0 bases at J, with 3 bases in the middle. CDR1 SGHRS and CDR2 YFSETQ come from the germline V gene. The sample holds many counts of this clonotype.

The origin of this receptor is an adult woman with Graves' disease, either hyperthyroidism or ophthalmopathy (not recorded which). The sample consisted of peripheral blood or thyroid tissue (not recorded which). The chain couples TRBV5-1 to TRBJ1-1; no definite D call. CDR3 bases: TGCGCCAGCAGCTTGGAACTGAACACTGAAGCTTTCTTT. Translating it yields CASSLELNTEAFF. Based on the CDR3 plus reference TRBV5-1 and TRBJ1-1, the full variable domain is KAGVTQTPRYLIKTRGQQVTLSCSPISGHRSVSWYQQTPGQGLQFLFEYFSETQRNKGNFPGRFSGRQFSNSRSEMNVSTLELGDSALYLCASSLELNTEAFFGQGTRLTVV.